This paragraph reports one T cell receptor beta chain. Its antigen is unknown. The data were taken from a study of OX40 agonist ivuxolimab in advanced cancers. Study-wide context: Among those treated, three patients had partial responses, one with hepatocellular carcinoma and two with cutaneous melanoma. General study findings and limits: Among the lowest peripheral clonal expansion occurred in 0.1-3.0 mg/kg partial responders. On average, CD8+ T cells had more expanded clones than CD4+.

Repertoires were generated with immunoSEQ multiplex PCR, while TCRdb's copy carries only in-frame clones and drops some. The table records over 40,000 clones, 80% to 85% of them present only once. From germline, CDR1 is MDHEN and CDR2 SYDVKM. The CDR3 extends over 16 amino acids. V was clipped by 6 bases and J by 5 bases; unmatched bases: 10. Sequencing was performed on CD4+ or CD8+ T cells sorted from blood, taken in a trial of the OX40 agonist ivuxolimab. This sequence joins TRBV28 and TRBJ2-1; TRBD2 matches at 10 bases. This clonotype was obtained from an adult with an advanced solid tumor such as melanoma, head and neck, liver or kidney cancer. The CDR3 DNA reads TGTGCCAGCAGCCAATCTAGCGGGAGTTGGAACAATGAGCAGTTCTTC. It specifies CASSQSSGSWNNEQFF.